The 30 T cell receptor beta chains below were found in one sample sequenced in a study of persistence of HIV-infected CD4 T cells. These receptors lack a known antigen. Cells were stimulated with CMV-infected fibroblast lysates at approximately 10 ug/mL. Sorted nonresponding memory CD4+ T cells were CD40L-negative, CD69-negative, CD45RO-high. This was the immunoSEQ version 4 assay in survey mode. Method: immunoSEQ multiplex PCR; TCRdb's copy keeps in-frame clones and lacks some. Among roughly 34,000 clones, about 80% were seen once, and the ten largest hold roughly 6.5%. This sample comprised CD4+ T cells sorted from PBMCs after 18-hour stimulation, obtained from a patient who received antiretroviral therapy. These receptors were taken from an adult woman with HIV who was CMV-seropositive.

The chain carries TRBV10-3 and TRBJ2-3; no clear D gene. V was pared by 0 bases and J by 4 bases, with 11 bases between. The CDR3 spans 15 residues. Germline V gene sequence: CDR1 ENHRY, CDR2 SYGVKD. The CDR3 coding sequence is TGTGCCATCAGTGAGTCGAGGCGGCTACCAGATACGCAGTATTTT. Protein sequence: CAISESRRLPDTQYF.

The genes are TRBV6-5 and TRBJ1-1; perhaps TRBD1 as D (5 bases). V was shortened by 2 bases and J by 1 base, with 5 bases between the two germline ends. The CDR3 has 13 residues. The germline CDR1 and CDR2 sequences are MNHEY and SVGAGI. In DNA form, the CDR3 reads TGTGCCAGCAGTTACACAGGGAACACTGAAGCTTTCTTT. As protein: CASSYTGNTEAFF.

This clone appeared once. The chain joins TRBV9 to TRBJ2-3; TRBD2 matches 13 bases. The CDR3 spans 17 residues. Germline lookup yields CDR1 SGDLS and CDR2 YYNGEE. V was pared by 3 bases and J by 3 bases, with 7 bases of the junction left unmatched. CDR3 region: CASSGGTSGKWTDTQYF. The DNA for the CDR3 is TGTGCCAGCAGCGGGGGGACTAGCGGGAAGTGGACAGATACGCAGTATTTT. The whole variable domain, filled in from reference TRBV9 and TRBJ2-3, reads DSGVTQTPKHLITATGQRVTLRCSPRSGDLSVYWYQQSLDQGLQFLIQYYNGEERAKGNILERFSAQQFPDLHSELNLSSLELGDSALYFCASSGGTSGKWTDTQYFGPGTRLTVL.

The rearrangement uses TRBV27 and TRBJ1-5; no firm D call. V shed 0 bases and J shed 5 bases, with 11 bases lying between them. The CDR3 runs to 15 residues. Germline lookup yields CDR1 MNHEY and CDR2 SMNVEV (reference sequence). The CDR3 nucleotides are TGTGCCAGCAGTTTATCAAGTAACCCATATCAGCCCCAGCATTTT. This sequence encodes CASSLSSNPYQPQHF.

CDR3 in amino acids: CASSLASTGLGTDTQYF. CDR3 coding DNA: TGTGCCAGCAGCTTAGCATCCACCGGGTTAGGGACAGATACGCAGTATTTT. V is TRBV11-3 and J is TRBJ2-3; D remains ambiguous. The V end was cut by 1 base, the J end by 3 bases, with 17 bases between. The CDR3 covers 17 residues. CDR1 and CDR2 (germline): SGHNT, YENEEA.

The chain couples TRBV6-5 to TRBJ1-2, with 9 nucleotides matching TRBD1. V dropped 8 bases and J dropped 6; count of bases not matched to a gene: 13. Germline lookup yields CDR1 MNHEY and CDR2 SVGAGI. This CDR3 is built from 15 residues. CDR3 amino acids: CASGGTGTVFDGYTF. For the CDR3, the DNA is TGTGCCAGCGGCGGGACAGGGACTGTATTTGATGGCTACACCTTC.

The chain combines TRBV24-1 with TRBJ1-2; 7 nucleotides line up with TRBD1. The CDR3 sequence is 11 residues long. Germline V lookup: CDR1 KGHDR, CDR2 SFDVKD. The J segment lost 8 bases and the V segment lost 11 bases, leaving 7 bases of the junction unmatched. The CDR3 reads CAIQGVEGYTF. CDR3 DNA: TGTGCCATCCAGGGGGTTGAGGGCTACACCTTC.

This chain connects TRBV11-3 to TRBJ2-3; 14 bases align to TRBD2. Germline V CDR1 and CDR2: SGHNT, YENEEA. The CDR3 has 17 residues. Trimming took 7 bases from V and 3 from J; bases not matched to a gene: 9. This CDR3 is CASTPGLAGVRTDTQYF. The CDR3 coding sequence is TGTGCCAGCACCCCGGGACTAGCGGGGGTACGGACAGATACGCAGTATTTT.

For the CDR3, the DNA is TGTGCCACCGAGGGGCAGACCTACAATGAGCAGTTCTTC. Translated: CATEGQTYNEQFF. The V and J genes are TRBV19 and TRBJ2-1; possibly TRBD1 or TRBD2 for D (5 bases each). V lost 10 bases and J lost 2, with 12 bases in between. CDR1 is LNHDA and CDR2 is SQIVND in the germline V gene (reference sequence). CDR3 length: 13 residues.

Here the CDR3 reads CASSLTRYEQYF. As DNA, the CDR3 is TGTGCCAGCAGCTTAACCCGCTACGAGCAGTACTTC. The chain links TRBV7-2 to TRBJ2-7; D unclear. In germline, CDR1 is SGHTA, CDR2 FQGNSA. V was pared by 2 bases and J by 3 bases, with 5 bases between. This CDR3 has 12 amino acids.

Concerning this clone: At one boundary the junction diverges from the germline segment, which might be a read error. The chain couples TRBV5-1 to TRBJ2-1, with 10 bases matching TRBD2. Germline V lookup: CDR1 SGHRS, CDR2 YFSETQ. This CDR3 region has 16 residues. The CDR3 nucleotides are TGCGCCCGCAGCGGGGGGGGCGGCACCTCCTACAATGAGCAGTTCTTC. This sequence encodes CARSGGGGTSYNEQFF.

V is TRBV29-1 and J is TRBJ1-1; no clear D gene. V lost 7 bases to trimming and J lost 1 base, with 7 bases between them. The germline gives CDR1 SQVTM, CDR2 ANQGSEA. There are 11 residues in the CDR3. CDR3 sequence reads: CSGRWNTEAFF. In DNA, the CDR3 is TGCAGCGGGAGATGGAACACTGAAGCTTTCTTT.

This clone was recorded only once. This chain connects TRBV28 to TRBJ2-3; D is undetermined. This CDR3 contains 11 residues. Germline lookup yields CDR1 MDHEN and CDR2 SYDVKM. V lost 2 bases, J lost 8 bases, and 5 bases lay in between. CDR3 sequence (DNA): TGTGCCAGCAGTTTAAGAGGTACGCAGTATTTT. It translates to CASSLRGTQYF.

The rearrangement joins TRBV6-6 to TRBJ2-7; D perhaps matches TRBD2 (7 bases). Germline assignment: CDR1 MNHNY and CDR2 SVGAGI (reference sequence). Trimming cost V 8 bases and J 2 bases, with 10 bases left between them. This CDR3 comprises 12 residues. The CDR3 DNA reads TGTGCCAGCGGGGAGGGGGCCTACGAGCAGTACTTC. It encodes CASGEGAYEQYF.

This rearrangement joins TRBV5-8 to TRBJ2-3; a possible D gene is TRBD2 (6 bases). Trimming took 4 bases from V and 2 from J, leaving 14 bases between them. Germline V lookup: CDR1 SGHTS, CDR2 YDEGEE. CDR3 length equals 15 residues. CDR3 amino acids: CASSLRLGNTDTQYF. DNA of the CDR3: TGTGCCAGCAGCCTCAGACTAGGGAACACAGATACGCAGTATTTT.

This chain links TRBV24-1 with TRBJ1-5; tentative D call: TRBD1 (5 bases). This CDR3 region has 14 residues. Per the germline V gene, CDR1 is KGHDR and CDR2 is SFDVKD. The V gene lost 7 bases and the J gene lost 3 bases, with 12 bases spanning the gap. The DNA for the CDR3 is TGTGCCACCAGCGGGGGGGGGTACAATCAGCCCCAGCATTTT. Protein: CATSGGGYNQPQHF.

The chain recombines TRBV28 with TRBJ2-1, with unresolved D. The germline V gene encodes CDR1 MDHEN and CDR2 SYDVKM. Trimming removed 6 bases at V and 0 bases at J, with 9 bases between. This CDR3 is built from 14 residues. The CDR3 sequence: CASRLDSSYNEQFF. The CDR3 bases are TGTGCCAGCAGGCTCGATTCCTCCTACAATGAGCAGTTCTTC.

CDR3 nucleotide sequence: TGTGCCAGCAGCCTCACTCCTGTTGCACCCCTCCACTTT. It encodes CASSLTPVAPLHF. The V call is TRBV3-1 (or the pseudogene TRBV3-2), the J call TRBJ1-6; D is unclear. CDR3 length: 13 residues. The V gene's germline CDR1 is LGHDT and CDR2 YNNKEL (reference sequence). Trimming removed 4 bases at V and 11 bases at J, with 12 bases between.

The genes are TRBV7-2 and TRBJ2-7; 7 nucleotides agree with TRBD2. V lost 4 bases to trimming and J lost 6 bases; unmatched junction nucleotides: 9. The CDR3 runs 14 residues. The germline V gene has CDR1 SGHTA and CDR2 FQGNSA. CDR3: CASSSGLPPSEQYF. The CDR3 coding sequence is TGTGCCAGCAGCTCGGGACTACCTCCCAGCGAGCAGTACTTC. Using reference TRBV7-2 and TRBJ2-7 for the parts outside the CDR3, the full variable domain is GAGVSQSPSNKVTEKGKDVELRCDPISGHTALYWYRQSLGQGLEFLIYFQGNSAPDKSGLPSDRFSAERTGGSVSTLTIQRTQQEDSAVYLCASSSGLPPSEQYFGPGTRLTVT.

This chain uses TRBV6-2 or TRBV6-3 with TRBJ2-7; 10 positions match TRBD2. The V segment lost 3 bases and the J segment 3 bases; nucleotides outside the gene matches: 14. In germline, CDR1 is MNHEY, CDR2 SVGEGT. CDR3 size: 18 residues. The CDR3 reads CASSYSLAGDERGYEQYF. CDR3 DNA sequence: TGTGCCAGCAGTTATTCCCTAGCGGGGGACGAACGTGGCTACGAGCAGTACTTC.

The chain couples TRBV11-1 to TRBJ2-4; D may be TRBD1 or TRBD2 (5 bases each). The germline V and J ends were trimmed by 3 bases and 0 bases, with 9 bases remaining between them. Per the germline V gene, CDR1 is SGHAT and CDR2 is FQDESV (reference sequence). The CDR3 has 15 residues. For the CDR3, the DNA is TGTGCCAGCAGCTTTGGGGGTCTAGCCAAAAACATTCAGTACTTC. This codes for CASSFGGLAKNIQYF.

In DNA form, the CDR3 reads TGTGCCAGCAGCTTGTGGACAGGGCTTAATTCACCCCTCCACTTT. It is translated as CASSLWTGLNSPLHF. V is TRBV5-4 and J is TRBJ1-6; 8 bases align to TRBD1. The CDR3 is 15 residues long. CDR1 is SGHNT and CDR2 is YYREEE in the germline V gene (reference sequence). Trimming cost V 1 base and J 6 bases; bases outside gene matches: 3.

V usage is TRBV28 and J usage is TRBJ2-7; D is uncertain. CDR1 and CDR2 from the germline V gene are MDHEN and SYDVKM. V shed 6 bases and J shed 4 bases, with 16 bases lying between them. CDR3 length: 14 residues. CDR3 in DNA: TGTGCCAGCAGCCCGACCAGCTCGATATACGAGCAGTACTTC. This gives the protein CASSPTSSIYEQYF.

This clone was found once. The rearrangement links TRBV7-3 to TRBJ1-6; 7 bases agree with TRBD1. Germline V gene sequence: CDR1 SGHTA, CDR2 FQGTGA. With 6 bases clipped from V and 10 bases from J, the junction kept 9 bases outside the gene matches. The CDR3 extends over 14 amino acids. The CDR3 region is CASSPTGTDSPLHF. The CDR3 DNA sequence: TGTGCCAGCAGTCCTACGGGGACAGACTCACCCCTCCACTTT.

V and J are TRBV18 and TRBJ1-1; D gene ambiguous. The CDR3 is 14 residues long. The germline CDR1 and CDR2 sequences are KGHSH and LQKENI. Between the trimmed V and J ends, which lost 6 bases and 1 base, there was a span of 12 bases. CDR3 in amino acids: CASSRTGENTEAFF. CDR3 sequence (DNA): TGTGCCAGCTCCCGAACCGGGGAGAACACTGAAGCTTTCTTT. Combining the CDR3 with reference TRBV18 and TRBJ1-1 gives the whole variable domain NAGVMQNPRHLVRRRGQEARLRCSPMKGHSHVYWYRQLPEEGLKFMVYLQKENIIDESGMPKERFSAEFPKEGPSILRIQQVVRGDSAAYFCASSRTGENTEAFFGQGTRLTVV.

The genes are TRBV10-3 and TRBJ1-3; D is undetermined. Per the germline V gene, CDR1 is ENHRY and CDR2 is SYGVKD. Trimming took 0 bases from V and 0 from J, leaving 6 bases between them. This CDR3 region has 15 residues. Here the CDR3 reads CAISESVFSGNTIYF. The CDR3 DNA reads as TGTGCCATCAGTGAGTCGGTCTTCTCTGGAAACACCATATATTTT.

This clone turned up a few times. This chain joins TRBV27 and TRBJ2-1; 13 positions agree with TRBD2. The germline CDR1 and CDR2 sequences are MNHEY and SMNVEV (reference sequence). V lost 5 bases, J lost 7 bases, and 5 bases stayed unmatched. This CDR3 is built from 15 residues. CDR3: CASSTPGLAGNEQFF. The DNA for the CDR3 is TGTGCCAGCAGTACCCCGGGACTAGCGGGAAATGAGCAGTTCTTC.

The chain carries TRBV7-2 and TRBJ1-2; perhaps TRBD1 as D (6 bases). Trimming shortened V by 2 bases and J by 2 bases, and 12 bases separated the two germline ends. Germline-derived CDR1 and CDR2 are SGHTA and FQGNSA. This CDR3 contains 15 residues. CDR3: CASSLRGSVNYGYTF. As DNA, the CDR3 is TGTGCCAGCAGCTTAAGGGGGAGTGTCAACTATGGCTACACCTTC.

Comment on this clone: A read error may account for a junction end that differs from germline. This chain connects TRBV6-1 to TRBJ1-1, with 8 bases fitting TRBD1. CDR3 length: 15 amino acids. From germline, CDR1 is MNHNS and CDR2 SASEGT. The CDR3 is CASREVGTGNTEAFF. The DNA for the CDR3 is TGTGCCAGCCGTGAAGTCGGGACAGGGAACACTGAAGCTTTCTTT.

The rearrangement uses TRBV5-1 and TRBJ2-1; no definite D call. The CDR3 contains 15 residues. The V and J ends lost 4 bases and 0 bases respectively, with 11 bases between them. The germline V gene encodes CDR1 SGHRS and CDR2 YFSETQ. DNA for the CDR3: TGCGCCAGCAGCCTTAGCTCCTTCTCCTACAATGAGCAGTTCTTC. The encoded protein is CASSLSSFSYNEQFF.